The clone carrying this T cell receptor beta chain was picked up many times. The antigen is unknown. The length of the CDR3 is 15 residues. The ends lost 5 bases at V and 2 bases at J; junction bases unmatched: 5. CDR1 is SEHNR and CDR2 is FQNEAQ in the germline V gene (reference sequence). The data stem from a study of cytomegalovirus exposure and HLA in healthy donors. Study-wide findings and caveats: High sensitivity and specificity were reportedly achieved when the classifier diagnosed cytomegalovirus status.

Generated by immunoSEQ multiplex PCR, the TCRdb table keeps only in-frame clones and is missing some. Of hundreds of thousands of clones listed, roughly 85% are singletons. This chain connects TRBV7-9 to TRBJ2-5; 10 positions match TRBD1. This receptor was obtained from a woman aged 18-29 years in good health and CMV-seronegative. Sequenced input: PBMCs. As DNA, the CDR3 is TGTGCCAGCAGCATGGGACAGGGGCCGCAAGAGACCCAGTACTTC. It yields the protein CASSMGQGPQETQYF.